The clone carrying this T cell receptor beta chain was seen a handful of times. The sample is drawn from a study of T cells in tuberculosis. Sequencing was performed with immunoSEQ multiplex PCR; in TCRdb, only in-frame clones are kept and a portion is missing. The sample shows 37,000 or so clones, 85% to 95% of them seen only once. The ends were cut back, 0 bases at V and 7 bases at J, with 15 bases in the middle. From germline, CDR1 is MNHEY and CDR2 SVGAGI. The length of the CDR3 is 15 residues. This receptor was taken from a donor between 10 and 35 years old with latent tuberculosis or without tuberculosis infection. Some clones in this sample may be carry-over from other donors' samples. Specimen: PBMCs. This rearrangement joins TRBV6-5 to TRBJ1-2; D is perhaps TRBD1 (6 bases). The CDR3 region is CASSYSGGTPGGYTF. The CDR3 DNA reads TGTGCCAGCAGTTACTCTGGTGGGACACCGGGTGGCTACACCTTC.